This paragraph covers one T cell receptor beta chain sequence. The assay was immunoSEQ multiplex PCR, and TCRdb's table has in-frame clones only and misses some. The sample contains about 150,000 clones, around 87% of which appear only once. This entry comes from a study of T cell responses to AZD1222 COVID-19 vaccine. Study-wide background: Investigators merged groups given second doses at roughly 4 or roughly 12 weeks.

Looked up from germline, CDR1 is SGHTA and CDR2 is FQGNSA. With V trimmed by 5 bases and J by 1 base, 10 bases remained unmatched. CDR3 length: 17 residues. The V and J genes are TRBV7-2 and TRBJ2-5; 10 bases are a match to TRBD2. The sequence was obtained from an adult in good health. The starting material was peripheral blood, obtained on day 0 of AZD1222 vaccination. The DNA for the CDR3 is TGTGCCAGCAGCAAAAGTGGTAGCGGGGGGATCCAAGAGACCCAGTACTTC. It is translated as CASSKSGSGGIQETQYF.